The next 10 T cell receptor beta chains were all read from a single sample in a study of blood T cell repertoires in COVID-19. Repertoires were generated with immunoSEQ multiplex PCR, while TCRdb's copy carries only in-frame clones and drops some. The sample holds roughly 160,000 clones; about four fifths are singletons and the top ten take roughly 20%. The sequenced sample was peripheral blood. These receptors all stem from a woman in her 70s who had recovered from COVID-19.

The chain links TRBV24-1 to TRBJ2-1, with D unresolved. This CDR3 contains 18 residues. V was trimmed by 4 bases and J by 0 bases, leaving 18 bases between them. Germline V lookup: CDR1 KGHDR, CDR2 SFDVKD. CDR3 region: CATSDPGLPTGSYNEQFF. For the CDR3, the DNA is TGTGCCACCAGTGACCCTGGGTTACCCACGGGCTCCTACAATGAGCAGTTCTTC.

The chain combines TRBV4-2 with TRBJ2-7, with TRBD2 identical over 9 bases. Losses at the gene ends were 0 bases for V and 3 bases for J; bases not matched to a gene: 9. This CDR3 comprises 17 residues. Germline V gene data show CDR1 as LGHNA and CDR2 as YNFKEQ. The CDR3 here is CASSQEAAAGGLYEQYF. The DNA of the CDR3 is TGTGCCAGCAGCCAAGAAGCGGCGGCGGGAGGGCTCTACGAGCAGTACTTC.

The V gene is TRBV5-1, the J gene TRBJ2-7; 10 bases fit TRBD2. V lost 4 bases to trimming and J lost 3 bases; unmatched junction nucleotides: 10. The CDR3 runs to 16 residues. The germline V gene encodes CDR1 SGHRS and CDR2 YFSETQ. CDR3 amino acids: CASSLGDLAGDYEQYF. The CDR3 nucleotides are TGCGCCAGCAGCCTTGGGGACCTAGCGGGAGACTACGAGCAGTACTTC.

This clone was counted once. V gene TRBV19 combines with J gene TRBJ1-2, with a weak D call TRBD1 (6 bases). Germline V CDR1 and CDR2: LNHDA, SQIVND (reference sequence). V lost 7 bases, J lost 8 bases, and 23 bases lay in between. The CDR3 spans 15 residues. This chain's CDR3 is CASIRSSGGPGGYTF. In DNA, the CDR3 is TGTGCCAGTATCCGATCCTCGGGGGGGCCGGGGGGCTACACCTTC. Using reference TRBV19 and TRBJ1-2 for the parts outside the CDR3, the full variable domain is DGGITQSPKYLFRKEGQNVTLSCEQNLNHDAMYWYRQDPGQGLRLIYYSQIVNDFQKGDIAEGYSVSREKKESFPLTVTSAQKNPTAFYLCASIRSSGGPGGYTFGSGTRLTVV.

The chain has TRBV2 and TRBJ2-2; 8 bases map to TRBD2. Losses at the gene ends were 7 bases for V and 6 bases for J; bases not matched to a gene: 13. Germline values: CDR1 SNHLY, CDR2 FYNNEI. There are 16 residues in the CDR3. This chain's CDR3 is CASTEVPAGVSGELFF. CDR3 sequence (DNA): TGTGCCAGCACCGAGGTTCCAGCGGGAGTATCCGGGGAGCTGTTTTTT.

The gene calls are TRBV7-9 and TRBJ2-7; 7 positions agree with TRBD2. Trimming took 5 bases from V and 4 from J; bases not matched to a gene: 11. Germline V gene lookup returns CDR1 SEHNR and CDR2 FQNEAQ (reference sequence). The CDR3 consists of 15 residues. The CDR3: CASSPLGGGGYEQYF. CDR3 nucleotide sequence: TGTGCCAGCAGCCCCTTGGGGGGGGGTGGATACGAGCAGTACTTC.

The chain uses TRBV24-1 and TRBJ2-5; 8 bases match TRBD1. V lost 7 bases to trimming and J lost 5 bases; unmatched junction nucleotides: 11. The CDR3 covers 15 residues. In germline, CDR1 is KGHDR, CDR2 SFDVKD. In DNA, the CDR3 is TGTGCCACCAGCCAGGGGGCCCAAGTAGGGGAGACCCAGTACTTC. Amino acid sequence: CATSQGAQVGETQYF.

J is TRBJ1-5 and V is TRBV7-9; possible D gene TRBD1, 5 bases. Germline V gene data show CDR1 as SEHNR and CDR2 as FQNEAQ (reference sequence). The CDR3 contains 12 residues. V was pared by 1 base and J by 11 bases, with 9 bases between. The CDR3 loop reads CASSLEGWTQHF. CDR3 DNA sequence: TGTGCCAGCAGCTTAGAGGGGTGGACCCAGCATTTT.

V and J are TRBV27 and TRBJ2-5; tentatively, D is TRBD1 (6 bases). CDR3 size: 16 residues. Germline CDR1 is MNHEY and CDR2 is SMNVEV (reference sequence). The germline V and J ends were trimmed by 5 bases and 5 bases, with 21 bases remaining between them. The CDR3 is CASSPGQTKTGETQYF. The CDR3 DNA is TGTGCCAGCAGTCCCGGACAGACCAAGACCGGGGAGACCCAGTACTTC.

The chain uses TRBV7-2 and TRBJ1-5; D call uncertain. The germline V gene encodes CDR1 SGHTA and CDR2 FQGNSA. The CDR3 is 15 residues long. V lost 5 bases to trimming and J lost 0 bases, with 11 bases between them. CDR3 protein: CASSHGSSSNQPQHF. The CDR3 DNA reads as TGTGCCAGCAGCCACGGGAGTTCTAGCAATCAGCCCCAGCATTTT.